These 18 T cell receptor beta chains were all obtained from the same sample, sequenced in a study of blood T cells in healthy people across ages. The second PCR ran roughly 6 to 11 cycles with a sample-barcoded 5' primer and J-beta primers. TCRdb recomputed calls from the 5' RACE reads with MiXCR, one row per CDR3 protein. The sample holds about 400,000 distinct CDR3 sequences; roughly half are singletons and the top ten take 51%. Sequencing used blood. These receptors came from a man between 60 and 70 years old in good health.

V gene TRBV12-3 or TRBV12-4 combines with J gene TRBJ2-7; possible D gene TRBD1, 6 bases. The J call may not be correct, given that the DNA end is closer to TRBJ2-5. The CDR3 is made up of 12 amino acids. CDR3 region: CASSVDRETQYF. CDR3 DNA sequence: TGTGCCAGCAGTGTGGACAGAGAGACCCAGTACTTC.

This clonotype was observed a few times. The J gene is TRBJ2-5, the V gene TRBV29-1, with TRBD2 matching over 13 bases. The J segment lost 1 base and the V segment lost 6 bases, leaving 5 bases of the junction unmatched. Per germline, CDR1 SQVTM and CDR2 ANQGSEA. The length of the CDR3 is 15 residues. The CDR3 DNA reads TGCAGCGTCCCCACTAGCGGGGGGGTCCAAGAGACCCAGTACTTC. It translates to CSVPTSGGVQETQYF.

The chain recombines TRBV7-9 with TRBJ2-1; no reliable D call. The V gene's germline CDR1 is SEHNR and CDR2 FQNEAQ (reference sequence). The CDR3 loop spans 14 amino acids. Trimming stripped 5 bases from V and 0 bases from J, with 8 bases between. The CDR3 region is CASSPLGSYNEQFF. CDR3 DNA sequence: TGTGCCAGCAGCCCTTTGGGCTCCTACAATGAGCAGTTCTTC. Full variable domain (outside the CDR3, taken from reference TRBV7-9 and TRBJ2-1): DTGVSQNPRHKITKRGQNVTFRCDPISEHNRLYWYRQTLGQGPEFLTYFQNEAQLEKSRLLSDRFSAERPKGSFSTLEIQRTEQGDSAMYLCASSPLGSYNEQFFGPGTRLTVL.

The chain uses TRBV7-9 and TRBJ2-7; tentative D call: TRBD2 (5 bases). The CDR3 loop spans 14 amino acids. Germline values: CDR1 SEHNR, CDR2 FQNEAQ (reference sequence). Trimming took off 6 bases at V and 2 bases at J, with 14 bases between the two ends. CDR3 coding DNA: TGTGCCAGCAGTCGCAGCGGAGCCACCTACGAGCAGTACTTC. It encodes CASSRSGATYEQYF. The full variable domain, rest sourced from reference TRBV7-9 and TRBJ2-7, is DTGVSQNPRHKITKRGQNVTFRCDPISEHNRLYWYRQTLGQGPEFLTYFQNEAQLEKSRLLSDRFSAERPKGSFSTLEIQRTEQGDSAMYLCASSRSGATYEQYFGPGTRLTVT.

In nucleotides, the CDR3 is TGTGCCAGCAGCCCCCCTCCCGGACAGTGGGCGAACACCGGGGAGCTGTTTTTT. As protein: CASSPPPGQWANTGELFF. V is TRBV6-2 or TRBV6-3 and J is TRBJ2-2, with TRBD1 as a possible D gene (6 bases). Germline CDR1 MNHEY, CDR2 SVGEGT. Trimming cost V 6 bases and J 0 bases, with 20 bases left between them. This CDR3 region has 18 residues.

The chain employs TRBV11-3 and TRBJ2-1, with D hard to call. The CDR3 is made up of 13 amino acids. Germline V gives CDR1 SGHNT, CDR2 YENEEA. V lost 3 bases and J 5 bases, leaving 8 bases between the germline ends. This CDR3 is CASSFMADNEQFF. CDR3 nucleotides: TGTGCCAGCAGCTTTATGGCAGACAATGAGCAGTTCTTC.

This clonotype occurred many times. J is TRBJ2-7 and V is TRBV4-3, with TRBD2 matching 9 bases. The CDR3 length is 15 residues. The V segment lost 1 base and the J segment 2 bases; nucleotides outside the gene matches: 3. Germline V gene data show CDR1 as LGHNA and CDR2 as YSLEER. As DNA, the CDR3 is TGCGCCAGCAGCCAAGTAGCGGGAGCAGCCTACGAGCAGTACTTC. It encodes CASSQVAGAAYEQYF.

The CDR3 region is CASSRTGDTEAFF. The CDR3 bases are TGTGCCAGCAGCCGAACCGGGGACACTGAAGCTTTCTTT. This chain joins TRBV3-1 and TRBJ1-1, with D unclear. The germline V gene has CDR1 LGHDT and CDR2 YNNKEL (reference sequence). With 4 bases removed from V and 3 bases from J, the gap between germline ends came to 9 bases. This CDR3 spans 13 amino acids.

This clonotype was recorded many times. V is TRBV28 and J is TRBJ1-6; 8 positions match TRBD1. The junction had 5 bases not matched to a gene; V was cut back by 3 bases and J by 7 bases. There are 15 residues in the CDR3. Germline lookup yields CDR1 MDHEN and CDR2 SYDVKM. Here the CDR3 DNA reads TGTGCCAGCAGTTTTCCGACAGGGGCGAATTCACCCCTCCACTTT. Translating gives CASSFPTGANSPLHF.

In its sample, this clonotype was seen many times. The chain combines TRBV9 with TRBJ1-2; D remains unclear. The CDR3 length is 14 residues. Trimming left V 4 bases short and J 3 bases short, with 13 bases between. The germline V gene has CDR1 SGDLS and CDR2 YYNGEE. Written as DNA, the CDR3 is TGTGCCAGCAGCCCCCCGACGGCCTACTATGGCTACACCTTC. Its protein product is CASSPPTAYYGYTF.

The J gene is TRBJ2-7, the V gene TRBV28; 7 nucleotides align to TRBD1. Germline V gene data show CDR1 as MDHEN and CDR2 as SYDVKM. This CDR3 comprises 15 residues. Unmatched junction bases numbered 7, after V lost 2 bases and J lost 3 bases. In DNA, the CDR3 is TGTGCCAGCAGTTTACCCGGGACAGCCCGCTACGAGCAGTACTTC. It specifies CASSLPGTARYEQYF.

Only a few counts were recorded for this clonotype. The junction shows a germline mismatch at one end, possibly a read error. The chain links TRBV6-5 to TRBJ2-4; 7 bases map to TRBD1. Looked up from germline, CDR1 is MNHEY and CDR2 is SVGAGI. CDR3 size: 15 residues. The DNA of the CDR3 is TGTGCCAGCAGTTTCCGACAGGGCGGGCGAAACATTCAGTACTTT. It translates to CASSFRQGGRNIQYF.

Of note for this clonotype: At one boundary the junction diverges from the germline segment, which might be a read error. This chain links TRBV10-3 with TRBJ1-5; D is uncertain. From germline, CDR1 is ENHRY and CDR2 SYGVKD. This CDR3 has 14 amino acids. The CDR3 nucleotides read TGTGCCATCATTGAGTCGAAGAGCAATCAGCCCCAGCATTTT. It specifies CAIIESKSNQPQHF.

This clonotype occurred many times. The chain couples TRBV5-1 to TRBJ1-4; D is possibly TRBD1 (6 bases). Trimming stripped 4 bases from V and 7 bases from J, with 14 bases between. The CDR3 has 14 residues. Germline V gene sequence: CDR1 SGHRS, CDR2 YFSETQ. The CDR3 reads CASSPRGVGEKLFF. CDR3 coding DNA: TGCGCCAGCAGCCCCAGGGGAGTCGGTGAAAAACTGTTTTTT. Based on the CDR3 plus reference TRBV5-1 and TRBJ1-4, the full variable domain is KAGVTQTPRYLIKTRGQQVTLSCSPISGHRSVSWYQQTPGQGLQFLFEYFSETQRNKGNFPGRFSGRQFSNSRSEMNVSTLELGDSALYLCASSPRGVGEKLFFGSGTQLSVL.

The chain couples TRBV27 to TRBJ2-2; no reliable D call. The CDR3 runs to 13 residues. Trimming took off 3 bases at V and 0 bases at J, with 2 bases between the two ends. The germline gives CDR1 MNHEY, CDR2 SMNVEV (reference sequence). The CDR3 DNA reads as TGTGCCAGCAGTTTCCCGAACACCGGGGAGCTGTTTTTT. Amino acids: CASSFPNTGELFF.

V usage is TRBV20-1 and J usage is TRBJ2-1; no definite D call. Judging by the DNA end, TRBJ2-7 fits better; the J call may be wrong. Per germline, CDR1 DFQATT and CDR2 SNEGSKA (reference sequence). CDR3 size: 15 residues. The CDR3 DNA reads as TGCAGTGCTAGAGTTCGGTCTGGGTCCTACAATGAGCAGTACTTC. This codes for CSARVRSGSYNEQYF.

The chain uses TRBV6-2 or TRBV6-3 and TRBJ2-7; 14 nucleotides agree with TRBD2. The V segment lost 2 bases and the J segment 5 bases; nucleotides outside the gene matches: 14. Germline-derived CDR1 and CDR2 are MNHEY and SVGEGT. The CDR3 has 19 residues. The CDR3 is CASSYPTSGRAKLSNEQYF. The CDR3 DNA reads TGTGCCAGCAGTTACCCGACTAGCGGGAGGGCCAAATTGAGCAACGAGCAGTACTTC.

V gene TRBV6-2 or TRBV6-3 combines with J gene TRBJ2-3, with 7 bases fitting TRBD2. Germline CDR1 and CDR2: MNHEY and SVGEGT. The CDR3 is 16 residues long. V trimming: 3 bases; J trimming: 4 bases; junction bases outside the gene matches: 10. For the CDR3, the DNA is TGTGCCAGCAGTTATATGGCGGGAGCTATCGCAGATACGCAGTATTTT. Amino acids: CASSYMAGAIADTQYF.